This TCR beta chain was found in a study of PD-L1 blockade in urothelial cancer. Germline lookup yields CDR1 KGHSH and CDR2 LQKENI. This CDR3 is built from 16 residues. J was trimmed by 5 bases and V by 3 bases; bases with no gene match: 6. Libraries were prepared by immunoSEQ multiplex PCR; TCRdb keeps only in-frame clonotypes and omits some of them. The sample yields 55,000 to 70,000 clones, about 80% seen once. The source is an older man with urothelial cancer. The specimen comprised PBMCs, sampled around atezolizumab (anti-PD-L1) treatment. This chain joins TRBV18 and TRBJ2-7, with 14 bases aligning to TRBD2. The CDR3 DNA reads as TGTGCCAGCTCACCGGGGACTAGCGGGAGTCTGGACGAGCAGTACTTC. The encoded protein is CASSPGTSGSLDEQYF.